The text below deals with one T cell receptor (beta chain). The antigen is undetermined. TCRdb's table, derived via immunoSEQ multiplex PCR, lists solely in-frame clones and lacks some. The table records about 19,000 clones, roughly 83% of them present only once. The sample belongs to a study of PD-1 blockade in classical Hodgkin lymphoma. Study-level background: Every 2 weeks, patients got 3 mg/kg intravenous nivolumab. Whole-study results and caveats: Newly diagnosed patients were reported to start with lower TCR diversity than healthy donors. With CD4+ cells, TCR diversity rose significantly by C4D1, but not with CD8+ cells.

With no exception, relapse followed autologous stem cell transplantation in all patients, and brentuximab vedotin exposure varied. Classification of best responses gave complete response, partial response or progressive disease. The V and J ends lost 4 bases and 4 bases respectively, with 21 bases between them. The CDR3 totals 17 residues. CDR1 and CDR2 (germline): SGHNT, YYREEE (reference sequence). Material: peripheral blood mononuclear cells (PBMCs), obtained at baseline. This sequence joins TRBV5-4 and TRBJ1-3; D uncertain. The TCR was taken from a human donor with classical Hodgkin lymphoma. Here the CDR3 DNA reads TGTGCCAGCAGCCCCGACCAGGCCAGGTCACCAGGAAACACCATATATTTT. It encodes CASSPDQARSPGNTIYF.